A selection of T cell receptor beta chains follows, all from one sample in a study of technical replicates of blood from a handful of donors. The table came from immunoSEQ multiplex PCR; TCRdb's copy has only in-frame clones and leaves some out. The sample yields more than 45,000 clones, 90% to 95% seen once. The sample taken for sequencing was PBMCs. The receptors here all came from a human donor in good health. Some clones in this sample may be carry-over from other donors' samples. Both conserved end residues are part of each CDR3. Each record gives: clone size, V gene, J gene, D gene, CDR3 DNA, CDR3 protein. D genes are given only for firm matches. The size entry is marked missing in some rows and otherwise reads once, few, many or a size class.

once	TRBV11-2	TRBJ2-7	.	TGTGCCAGCAGCAGGGGTGGTGACGAGCAGTACTTC	CASSRGGDEQYF
.	TRBV6-5	TRBJ2-7	TRBD1	TGTGCCAGCAGTTACACTGGGACAGCCTCCTACGAGCAGTACTTC	CASSYTGTASYEQYF
.	TRBV29-1	TRBJ2-1	.	TGCAGCGTTTATACCGGGACTTCCCCCGGTGAGCAGTTCTTC	CSVYTGTSPGEQFF
.	TRBV5-4	TRBJ2-1	TRBD1	TGTGCCAGCAGCTTCACAACAGGGGGTGGGAACAATGAGCAGTTCTTC	CASSFTTGGGNNEQFF
.	TRBV11-1	TRBJ2-2	.	TGTGCCAGCAGCTTTGGCCCCCGAAACACCGGGGAGCTGTTTTTT	CASSFGPRNTGELFF
.	TRBV5-1	TRBJ2-5	TRBD2	TGCGCCAGCAGCTTGTGGACTAGCGGTCCTCAAGAGACCCAGTACTTC	CASSLWTSGPQETQYF
.	TRBV4-1	TRBJ1-5	TRBD1	TGCGCCAGCAGCCAAGTGGACAGGGTTTTGGGTCAGCCCCAGCATTTT	CASSQVDRVLGQPQHF
.	TRBV10-3	TRBJ2-7	TRBD2	TGTGCCATCAGGGGGACTAGCGGGAGCTACGAGCAGTACTTC	CAIRGTSGSYEQYF
.	TRBV7-6	TRBJ2-7	.	TGTGCCAGCAGCTTAGGACCCCGGGGAGGTGGCCAAAACGAGCAGTACTTC	CASSLGPRGGGQNEQYF
.	TRBV11-2	TRBJ1-1	TRBD1	TGTGCCAGCAGCGTGACAGGGACGGTGACTGAAGCTTTCTTT	CASSVTGTVTEAFF
.	TRBV6-1	TRBJ2-3	.	TGTGCCAGCAGACCCTATAGTACAGATACGCAGTATTTT	CASRPYSTDTQYF
.	TRBV7-2	TRBJ2-7	TRBD2	TGTGCCAGCAGCACTAGCGGGAGTATCTACGAGCAGTACTTC	CASSTSGSIYEQYF
.	TRBV10-3	TRBJ2-3	TRBD1	TGTGCCATCAGTGATAAGGACAGGGGCACAGATACGCAGTATTTT	CAISDKDRGTDTQYF
once	TRBV7-6	TRBJ2-1	TRBD1	TGTGCCAGCAGTTATCCGGGACAGGGGTTATCTGAGCAGTTCTTC	CASSYPGQGLSEQFF
.	TRBV18	TRBJ1-1	.	TGTGCCAGCTCACCACAGGGGGTGAACACTGAAGCTTTCTTT	CASSPQGVNTEAFF
.	TRBV7-9	TRBJ1-4	TRBD1	TGTGCCAGCAGCCGGGACAGGGCGGGAACTAATGAAAAACTGTTTTTT	CASSRDRAGTNEKLFF
.	TRBV7-8	TRBJ2-5	.	TGTGCCAGCAGCTTAGCGCGTGAGACCCAGTACTTC	CASSLARETQYF
.	TRBV19	TRBJ2-3	.	TGTGCCAGTAGTATGCCAGGGACAGATACGCAGTATTTT	CASSMPGTDTQYF
.	TRBV4-3	TRBJ1-6	TRBD1	TGCGCCAGCAGCCGAATCCGACAGGGCTATAGCTCCTATAATTCACCCCTCCACTTT	CASSRIRQGYSSYNSPLHF
.	TRBV5-8	TRBJ1-2	TRBD1	TGTGCCAGCAGCTTGGCCGGGACAGGGGACTATGGCTACACCTTC	CASSLAGTGDYGYTF
.	TRBV6-6	TRBJ1-2	TRBD1	TGTGCCAGCAGTTACCAGGACAGGGTCGTCTATGGCTACACCTTC	CASSYQDRVVYGYTF
.	TRBV7-9	TRBJ1-2	TRBD1	TGTGCCAGCAGCTTAGGACAGGGGAACTATGGCTACACCTTC	CASSLGQGNYGYTF
.	TRBV27	TRBJ2-7	TRBD2	TGTGCCAGCAGTTTACGGGAGGGTCGCGAGCAGTACTTC	CASSLREGREQYF
once	TRBV11-2	TRBJ2-7	TRBD2	TGTGCCAGCAGGGGACTTAGCGGGAGGAACTACGAGCAGTACTTC	CASRGLSGRNYEQYF
.	TRBV5-1	TRBJ1-3	.	TGCGCCAGCAGCTCGGGGGGATCTGGAAACACCATATATTTT	CASSSGGSGNTIYF
.	TRBV6-4	TRBJ2-1	.	TGTGCCAGCAGTGACGCCCCGGGGGTGGGTGAGCAGTTCTTC	CASSDAPGVGEQFF
.	TRBV7-2	TRBJ2-7	.	TGTGCCAGCAGCTTAATGTGGGGGGGGCTTGGCTACGAGCAGTACTTC	CASSLMWGGLGYEQYF
.	TRBV5-1	TRBJ2-3	.	TGCGCCAGCAGTACAGGGCTGCCAGATACGCAGTATTTT	CASSTGLPDTQYF
.	TRBV7-9	TRBJ2-7	.	TGTGCCAGCAGCTTAGCGTCCGGGACAACCTACGAGCAGTACTTC	CASSLASGTTYEQYF
.	TRBV2	TRBJ1-1	.	TGTGCCAGCAGCCCGAGGGAGAACACTGAAGCTTTCTTT	CASSPRENTEAFF
once	TRBV18	TRBJ1-2	.	TGTGCCAGCTCACCCGGGACACCCGGCTATGGCTACACCTTC	CASSPGTPGYGYTF
.	TRBV4-3	TRBJ2-3	.	TGCGCCAGCAGCCTAGGGGCCGGGACTAGCACAGATACGCAGTATTTT	CASSLGAGTSTDTQYF
once	TRBV7-7	TRBJ1-1	.	TGTGCCAGCAGCCGAGACAGGAACACTGAAGCTTTCTTT	CASSRDRNTEAFF
.	TRBV25-1	TRBJ1-3	.	TGTGCCAGCAGTGTCACAGGACCTTCGACCATATATTTT	CASSVTGPSTIYF
.	TRBV6-7	TRBJ1-6	.	TGTGCCAGCAGTTGCGGACAGCTAGGTGCACCCCTCCACTTT	CASSCGQLGAPLHF
once	TRBV7-3	TRBJ2-7	TRBD1	TGTGCCAGCCAGGGGGAGAAACCCTACGAGCAGTACTTC	CASQGEKPYEQYF
.	TRBV7-8	TRBJ2-7	.	TGTGCCAGCAGCCTATCTCTCCACGAGCAGTACTTC	CASSLSLHEQYF